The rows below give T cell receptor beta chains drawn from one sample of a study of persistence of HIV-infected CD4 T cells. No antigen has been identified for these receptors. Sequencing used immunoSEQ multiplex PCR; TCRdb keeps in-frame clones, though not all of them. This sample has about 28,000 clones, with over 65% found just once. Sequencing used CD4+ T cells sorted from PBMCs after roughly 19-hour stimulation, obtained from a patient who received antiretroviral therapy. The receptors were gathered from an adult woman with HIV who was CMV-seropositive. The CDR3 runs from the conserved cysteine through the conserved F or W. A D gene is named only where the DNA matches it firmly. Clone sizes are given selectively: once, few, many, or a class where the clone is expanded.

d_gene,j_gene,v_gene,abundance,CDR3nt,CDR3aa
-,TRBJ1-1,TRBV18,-,TGTGCCAGCTCATCAGATACCATTCTGGGCACTGAAGCTTTCTTT,CASSSDTILGTEAFF
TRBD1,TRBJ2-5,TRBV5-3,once,TGTGCCAGAAGGGTAACCATACGCCTCGGACAGGGAAGGGAGACCCAGTACTTC,CARRVTIRLGQGRETQYF
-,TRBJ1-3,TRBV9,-,TGTGCCAGCAGCGTAGTTCTGGATGGAAACACCATATATTTT,CASSVVLDGNTIYF
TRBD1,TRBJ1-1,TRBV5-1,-,TGCGCCAGCAGCCCGCTCGGGACAGTGAACACTGAAGCTTTCTTT,CASSPLGTVNTEAFF
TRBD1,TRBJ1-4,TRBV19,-,TGTGCCAGTAGTTCAAACCCCGGTTTCGGGACAGCCCAAGAAAAACTGTTTTTT,CASSSNPGFGTAQEKLFF
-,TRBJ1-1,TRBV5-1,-,TGCGCCAGCAGCTTGTTACAGGGTAACACTGAAGCTTTCTTT,CASSLLQGNTEAFF
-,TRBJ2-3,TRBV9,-,TGTGCCAGCAGCGGCACAGGACAAAACACAGATACGCAGTATTTT,CASSGTGQNTDTQYF
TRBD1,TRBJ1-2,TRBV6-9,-,TGTGCCAGCAGCTCGGACAGGGGAGCGCTCGGCTACACCTTC,CASSSDRGALGYTF
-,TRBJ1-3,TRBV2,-,TGTGCCAGCAGACCCTACCCTCAGGGAGGCAACACCATATATTTT,CASRPYPQGGNTIYF
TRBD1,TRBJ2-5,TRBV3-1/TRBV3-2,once,TGTGCCAGCAGCCAAGATAGGGTAGGGGGCCCGTACCAAGAGACCCAGTACTTC,CASSQDRVGGPYQETQYF
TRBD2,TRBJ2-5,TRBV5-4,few,TGTGCCAGCAGCTCTACAATTTTCGCGGGACTAGCGGGGGACCAAGAGACCCAGTACTTC,CASSSTIFAGLAGDQETQYF
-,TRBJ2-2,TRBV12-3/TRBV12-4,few,TGTGCCAGCGTCATCGGATACACCGGGGAGCTGTTTTTT,CASVIGYTGELFF
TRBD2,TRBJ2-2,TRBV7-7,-,TGTGCCAGCAGCCCCCGGGGAGGGTTGTCCGGGGAGCTGTTTTTT,CASSPRGGLSGELFF
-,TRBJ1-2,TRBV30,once,TGTGCCTGGAGTGCCTCTAGCCCCCACTATGGCTACACCTTC,CAWSASSPHYGYTF
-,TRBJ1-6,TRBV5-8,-,TGTGCCACCAACCTCATGAGTAGGAATTCACCCCTCCACTTT,CATNLMSRNSPLHF
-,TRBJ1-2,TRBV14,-,TGTGCCAGCAGCCAAGACACTAACTATGGCTACACCTTC,CASSQDTNYGYTF
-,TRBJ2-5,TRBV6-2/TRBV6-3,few,TGTGCCAGCAGTTACGTAGTGGAGACCCAGTACTTC,CASSYVVETQYF